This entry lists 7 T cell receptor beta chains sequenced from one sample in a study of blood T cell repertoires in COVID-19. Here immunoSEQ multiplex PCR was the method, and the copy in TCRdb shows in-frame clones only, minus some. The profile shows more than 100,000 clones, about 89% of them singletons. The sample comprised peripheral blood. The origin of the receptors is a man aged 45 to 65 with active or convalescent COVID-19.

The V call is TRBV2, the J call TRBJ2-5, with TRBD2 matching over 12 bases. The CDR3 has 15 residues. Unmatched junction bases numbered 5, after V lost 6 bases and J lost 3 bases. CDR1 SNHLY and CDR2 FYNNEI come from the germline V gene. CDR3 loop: CASSGLAGPEETQYF. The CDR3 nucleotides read TGTGCCAGCAGCGGACTAGCGGGACCCGAAGAGACCCAGTACTTC.

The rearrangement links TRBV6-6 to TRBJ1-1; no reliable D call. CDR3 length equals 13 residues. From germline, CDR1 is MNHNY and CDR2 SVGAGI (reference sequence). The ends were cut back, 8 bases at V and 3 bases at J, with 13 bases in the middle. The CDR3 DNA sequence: TGTGCCAGCGAATATATAGCGGACACTGAAGCTTTCTTT. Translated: CASEYIADTEAFF.

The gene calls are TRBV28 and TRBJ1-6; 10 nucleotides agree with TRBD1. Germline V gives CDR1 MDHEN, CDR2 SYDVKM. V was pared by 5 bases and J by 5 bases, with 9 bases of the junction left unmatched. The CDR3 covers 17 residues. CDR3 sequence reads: CASSTLYGTGDNSPLHF. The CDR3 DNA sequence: TGTGCCAGCAGTACATTATACGGGACAGGGGATAATTCACCCCTCCACTTT. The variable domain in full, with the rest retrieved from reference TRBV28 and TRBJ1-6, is DVKVTQSSRYLVKRTGEKVFLECVQDMDHENMFWYRQDPGLGLRLIYFSYDVKMKEKGDIPEGYSVSREKKERFSLILESASTNQTSMYLCASSTLYGTGDNSPLHFGNGTRLTVT.

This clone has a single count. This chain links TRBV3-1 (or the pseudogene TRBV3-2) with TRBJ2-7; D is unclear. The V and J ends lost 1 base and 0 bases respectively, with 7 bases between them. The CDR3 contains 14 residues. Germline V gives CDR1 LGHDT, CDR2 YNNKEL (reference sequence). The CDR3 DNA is TGTGCCAGCAGCCAAGTTCGCGGCTCCTACGAGCAGTACTTC. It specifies CASSQVRGSYEQYF.

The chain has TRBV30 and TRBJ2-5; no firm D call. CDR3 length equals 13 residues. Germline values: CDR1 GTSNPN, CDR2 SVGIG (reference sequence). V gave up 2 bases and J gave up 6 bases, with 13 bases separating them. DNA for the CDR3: TGTGCCTGGAGTCAAAACGGTCCCCAGACCCAGTACTTC. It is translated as CAWSQNGPQTQYF.

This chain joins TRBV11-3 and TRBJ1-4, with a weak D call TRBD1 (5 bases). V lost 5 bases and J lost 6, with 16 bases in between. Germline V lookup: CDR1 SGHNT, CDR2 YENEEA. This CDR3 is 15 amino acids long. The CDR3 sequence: CASSTLQETDEKLFF. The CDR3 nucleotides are TGTGCCAGCAGCACCCTACAGGAGACGGATGAAAAACTGTTTTTT.

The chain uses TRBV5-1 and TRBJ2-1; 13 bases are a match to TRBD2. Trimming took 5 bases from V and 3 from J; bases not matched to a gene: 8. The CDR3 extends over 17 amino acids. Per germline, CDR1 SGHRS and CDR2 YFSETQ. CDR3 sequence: CASRRTSGGARYNEQFF. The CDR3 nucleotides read TGCGCCAGCAGGAGAACTAGCGGGGGGGCCCGCTACAATGAGCAGTTCTTC.